Presented here are 9 T cell receptor beta chains from one specimen sequenced in a study of tumor and adjacent non-tumor tissue in lung cancer. RNA was extracted from bulk tissue without any cell sorting. More than 3 cm separated this lung sample from the edge of the tumor. A modified ARM-PCR protocol with three rounds of nested PCR amplified TCRbeta. TCRdb independently ran MiXCR on the multiplex PCR reads; one entry per CDR3 protein. This sample has almost 75,000 distinct CDR3 sequences; around two thirds occur once, and the top ten carry 25% to 30%. The sequenced sample was distant non-tumor lung tissue. The receptors originated from a woman aged 50 to 65 with non-small cell lung cancer.

This clonotype was observed a few times. The V and J genes are TRBV18 and TRBJ2-3; D is possibly TRBD1 or TRBD2 (5 bases each). The V and J ends lost 3 bases and 0 bases respectively, with 7 bases between them. There are 14 residues in the CDR3. Germline V gene data show CDR1 as KGHSH and CDR2 as LQKENI. The CDR3 loop is CASSPGPSTDTQYF. DNA for the CDR3: TGTGCCAGCTCACCGGGACCCAGCACAGATACGCAGTATTTT. Complete variable domain (other parts from reference TRBV18 and TRBJ2-3): NAGVMQNPRHLVRRRGQEARLRCSPMKGHSHVYWYRQLPEEGLKFMVYLQKENIIDESGMPKERFSAEFPKEGPSILRIQQVVRGDSAAYFCASSPGPSTDTQYFGPGTRLTVL.

This chain uses TRBV2 with TRBJ2-6; TRBD1 matches 10 bases. V lost 8 bases, J lost 2 bases, and 6 bases stayed unmatched. Germline loops: CDR1 SNHLY, CDR2 FYNNEI. The CDR3 has 16 residues. CDR3 coding DNA: TGTGCCAGCTCTCGGGACAGGGGCCCTGGGGCCAACGTCCTGACTTTC. This sequence encodes CASSRDRGPGANVLTF. Drawing the rest from reference TRBV2 and TRBJ2-6, the complete variable domain is EPEVTQTPSHQVTQMGQEVILRCVPISNHLYFYWYRQILGQKVEFLVSFYNNEISEKSEIFDDQFSVERPDGSNFTLKIRSTKLEDSAMYFCASSRDRGPGANVLTFGAGSRLTVL.

V gene TRBV12-3 or TRBV12-4 combines with J gene TRBJ2-2; 11 positions agree with TRBD1. V lost 3 bases to trimming and J lost 6 bases; unmatched junction nucleotides: 3. The CDR3 loop spans 15 amino acids. CDR3 in amino acids: CASSLGQGVPGELFF. CDR3 nucleotide sequence: TGTGCCAGCAGTTTGGGACAGGGGGTCCCCGGGGAGCTGTTTTTT.

Remarks on this clonotype: The CDR3 ends on some other residue instead of the conserved phenylalanine or tryptophan, so this is likely a read error. This chain joins TRBV11-2 and TRBJ2-3, with 13 bases identical to TRBD2. Germline loops: CDR1 SGHAT, CDR2 FQNNGV. V lost 7 bases and J lost 3; bases outside the gene matches: 7. This CDR3 is built from 16 residues. CDR3 coding DNA: TGTGCCAGCATTGAGGGACTAGCGGGATATACAGATACGCAGTATTCT. Its translation: CASIEGLAGYTDTQYS.

The table lists this clonotype with a few counts. In DNA, the CDR3 is TGTGCCAGCAGCCAAGATATAGGACTAGCAACCTACAATGAGCAGTTCTTC. It encodes CASSQDIGLATYNEQFF. The chain has TRBV14 and TRBJ2-1, with 8 bases aligning to TRBD2. The length of the CDR3 is 17 residues. Germline values: CDR1 SGHDN, CDR2 FVKESK. Trimming cost V 0 bases and J 2 bases; bases outside gene matches: 6.

In the case of this clonotype: An end of the junction does not agree with germline; a read error may underlie this. V usage is TRBV11-2 and J usage is TRBJ2-1, with D tentatively TRBD2 (6 bases). Germline assignment: CDR1 SGHAT and CDR2 FQNNGV. The CDR3 extends over 16 amino acids. The CDR3 DNA reads as TGTGCCAACAGCTTTCTAGCGCCAGCCGCCTACAATGAGCAGTTCTTC. Its translation is CANSFLAPAAYNEQFF.

The rearrangement uses TRBV14 and TRBJ1-5, with unresolved D. The J call may be incorrect, as the DNA end agrees better with TRBJ2-3. This CDR3 is 13 amino acids long. Germline V gene lookup returns CDR1 SGHDN and CDR2 FVKESK. CDR3 DNA sequence: TGTGCCAGCAGCCAAGGAGAATATCAGCTCCAGTATTTT. This codes for CASSQGEYQLQYF.

The chain carries TRBV6-5 and TRBJ1-5; D is ambiguous. Germline V gene sequence: CDR1 MNHEY, CDR2 SVGAGI. The CDR3 is 14 residues long. V lost 0 bases, J lost 5 bases, and 8 bases lay in between. The CDR3 DNA reads as TGTGCCAGCAGTTACTCGACTTGGGATCAGCCCCAGCATTTT. Translation gives CASSYSTWDQPQHF.

This clonotype was observed once. This chain links TRBV11-2 with TRBJ1-1; D ambiguous. The CDR3 has 13 residues. The germline V gene encodes CDR1 SGHAT and CDR2 FQNNGV. Trimming took 11 bases from V and 2 from J, leaving 15 bases between them. The CDR3 protein is CAGNLVDNTEAFF. CDR3 coding DNA: TGTGCCGGCAACTTAGTGGATAACACTGAAGCTTTCTTT.